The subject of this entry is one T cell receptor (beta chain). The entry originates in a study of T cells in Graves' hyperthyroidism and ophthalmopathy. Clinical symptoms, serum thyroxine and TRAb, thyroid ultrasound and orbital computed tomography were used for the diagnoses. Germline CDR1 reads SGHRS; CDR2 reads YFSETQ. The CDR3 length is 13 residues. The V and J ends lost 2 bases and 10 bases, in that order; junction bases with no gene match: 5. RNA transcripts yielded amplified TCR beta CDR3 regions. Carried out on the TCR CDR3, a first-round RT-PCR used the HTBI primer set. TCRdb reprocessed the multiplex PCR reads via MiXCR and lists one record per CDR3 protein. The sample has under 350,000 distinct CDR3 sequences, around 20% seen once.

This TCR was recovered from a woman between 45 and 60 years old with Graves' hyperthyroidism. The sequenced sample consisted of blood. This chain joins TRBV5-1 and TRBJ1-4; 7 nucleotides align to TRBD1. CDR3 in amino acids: CASSFDRVAKLFF. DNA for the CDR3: TGCGCCAGCAGCTTCGACAGGGTGGCAAAACTGTTTTTT.